This T cell receptor (beta chain) comes out of a study of T cell changes during pregnancy in multiple sclerosis. This CDR3 has 14 residues. Germline assignment: CDR1 SGHRS and CDR2 YFSETQ. The ends lost 3 bases at V and 5 bases at J; junction bases unmatched: 2. Libraries were prepared by immunoSEQ multiplex PCR; TCRdb keeps only in-frame clonotypes and omits some of them. The sample has about 57,000 clones; around 90% are singletons. The receptor's source is a female donor with multiple sclerosis, enrolled in a pregnancy study. The chain recombines TRBV5-1 with TRBJ2-3; 11 bases line up with TRBD1. This specimen was CD4+ T cells from peripheral blood mononuclear cells, taken in the second trimester of pregnancy. This CDR3 is CASSSDRGLDTQYF. The CDR3 nucleotides are TGCGCCAGCAGCTCGGACAGGGGGCTAGATACGCAGTATTTT. Full variable domain (rest looked up from reference TRBV5-1 and TRBJ2-3): KAGVTQTPRYLIKTRGQQVTLSCSPISGHRSVSWYQQTPGQGLQFLFEYFSETQRNKGNFPGRFSGRQFSNSRSEMNVSTLELGDSALYLCASSSDRGLDTQYFGPGTRLTVL.